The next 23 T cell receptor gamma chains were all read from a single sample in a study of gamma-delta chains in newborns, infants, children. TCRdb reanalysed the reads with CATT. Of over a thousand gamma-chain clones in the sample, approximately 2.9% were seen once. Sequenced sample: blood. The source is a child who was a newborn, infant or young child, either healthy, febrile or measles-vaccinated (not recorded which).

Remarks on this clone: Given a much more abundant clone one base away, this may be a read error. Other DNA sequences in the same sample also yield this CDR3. The CDR3 region is CALWEVRELGKKIKVF. Here the CDR3 DNA reads TGTGCCTTGTGGGAGGTAAGAGAGTTGGGCAAAAAGATCAAGGTATTT. The V call is TRGV9, the J call TRGJP. CDR3 length: 16 residues. Germline loops: CDR1 GITISATS, CDR2 ISYDGTV (reference sequence).

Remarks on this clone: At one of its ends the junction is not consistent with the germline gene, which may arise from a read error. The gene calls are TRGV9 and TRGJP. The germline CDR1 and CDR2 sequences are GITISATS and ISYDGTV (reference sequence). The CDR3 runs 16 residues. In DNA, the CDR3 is TGTGCCTTGTGGGAGAAGGGAGAGTTGGGCAAAAAAATCGAGGTATTT. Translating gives CALWEKGELGKKIEVF.

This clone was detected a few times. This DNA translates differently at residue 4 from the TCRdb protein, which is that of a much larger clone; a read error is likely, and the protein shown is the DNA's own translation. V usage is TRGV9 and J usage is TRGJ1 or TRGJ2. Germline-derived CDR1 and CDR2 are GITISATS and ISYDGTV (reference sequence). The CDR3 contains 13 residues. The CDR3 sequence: CALREVQGYKKLF. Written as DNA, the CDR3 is TGTGCCTTGCGGGAGGTGCAAGGTTATAAGAAACTCTTT.

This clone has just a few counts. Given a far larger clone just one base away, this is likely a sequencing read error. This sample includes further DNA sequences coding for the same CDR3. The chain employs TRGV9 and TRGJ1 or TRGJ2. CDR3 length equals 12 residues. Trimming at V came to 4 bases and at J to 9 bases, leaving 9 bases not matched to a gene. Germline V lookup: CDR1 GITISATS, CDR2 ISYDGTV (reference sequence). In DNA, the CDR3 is TGTGCCTTGTGGGAAGTGCAGGGTAAGAAACTCTTT. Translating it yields CALWEVQGKKLF.

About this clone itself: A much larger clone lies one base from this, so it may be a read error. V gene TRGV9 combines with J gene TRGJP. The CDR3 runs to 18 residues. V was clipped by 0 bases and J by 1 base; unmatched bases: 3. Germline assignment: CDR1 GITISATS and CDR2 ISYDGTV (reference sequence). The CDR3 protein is CALWEVVGQELGKKIKVF. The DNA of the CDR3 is TGTGCCTTGTGGGAGGTGGTGGGGCAAGAGTTGGGCAAAAAAATCAAGGTATTT.

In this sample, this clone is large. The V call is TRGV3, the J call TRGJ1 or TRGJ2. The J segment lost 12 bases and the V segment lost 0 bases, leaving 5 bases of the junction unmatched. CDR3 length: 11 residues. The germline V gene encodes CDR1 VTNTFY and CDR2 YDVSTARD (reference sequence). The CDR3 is CATWDRHGKLF. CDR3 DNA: TGTGCCACCTGGGACAGGCATGGGAAACTCTTT.

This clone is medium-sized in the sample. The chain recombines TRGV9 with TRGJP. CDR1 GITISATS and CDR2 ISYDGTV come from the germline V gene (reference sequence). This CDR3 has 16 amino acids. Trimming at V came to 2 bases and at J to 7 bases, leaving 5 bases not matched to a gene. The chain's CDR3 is CALWEAAELGKKIKVF. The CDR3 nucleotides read TGTGCCTTGTGGGAGGCCGCCGAGTTGGGCAAAAAAATCAAGGTATTT.

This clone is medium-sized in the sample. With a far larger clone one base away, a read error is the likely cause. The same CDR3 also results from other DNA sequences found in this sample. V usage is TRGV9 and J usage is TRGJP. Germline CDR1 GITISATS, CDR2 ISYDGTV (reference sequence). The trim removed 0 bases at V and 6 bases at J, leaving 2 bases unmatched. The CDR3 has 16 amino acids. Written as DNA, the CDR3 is TGTGCCTTGTGGGAGGTGCTAGAGTTGGGCAAAAAAATCAAGGTATTT. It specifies CALWEVLELGKKIKVF.

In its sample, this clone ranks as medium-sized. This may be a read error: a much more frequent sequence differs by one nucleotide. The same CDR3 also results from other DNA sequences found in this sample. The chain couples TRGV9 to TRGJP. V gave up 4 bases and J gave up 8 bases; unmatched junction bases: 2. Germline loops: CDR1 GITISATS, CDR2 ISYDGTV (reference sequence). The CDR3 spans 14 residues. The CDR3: CALWEKLGKKIKVF. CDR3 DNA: TGTGCCTTGTGGGAAAAGTTGGGCAAAAAAATCAAGGTATTT.

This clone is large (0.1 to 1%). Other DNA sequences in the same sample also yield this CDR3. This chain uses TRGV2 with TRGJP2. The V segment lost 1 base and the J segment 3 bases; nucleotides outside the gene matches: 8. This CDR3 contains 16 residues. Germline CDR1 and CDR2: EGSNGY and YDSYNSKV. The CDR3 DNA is TGTGCCACCTGGGACGGTTCAAGAGGTAGTGATTGGATCAAGACGTTT. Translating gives CATWDGSRGSDWIKTF.

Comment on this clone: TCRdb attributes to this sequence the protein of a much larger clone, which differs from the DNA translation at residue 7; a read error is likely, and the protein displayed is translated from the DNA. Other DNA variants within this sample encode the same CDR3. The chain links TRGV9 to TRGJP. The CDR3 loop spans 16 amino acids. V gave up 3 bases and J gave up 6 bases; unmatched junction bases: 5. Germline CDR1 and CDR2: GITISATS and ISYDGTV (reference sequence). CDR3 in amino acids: CALWEPRELGKKIKVF. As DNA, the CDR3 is TGTGCCTTGTGGGAGCCGCGAGAGTTGGGCAAAAAAATCAAGGTATTT.

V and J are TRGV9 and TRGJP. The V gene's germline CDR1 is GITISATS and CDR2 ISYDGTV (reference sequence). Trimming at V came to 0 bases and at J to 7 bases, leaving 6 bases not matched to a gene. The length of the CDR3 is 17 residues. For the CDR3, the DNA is TGTGCCTTGTGGGAGGTGCGTCCCGAGTTGGGCAAAAAAATCAAGGTATTT. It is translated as CALWEVRPELGKKIKVF.

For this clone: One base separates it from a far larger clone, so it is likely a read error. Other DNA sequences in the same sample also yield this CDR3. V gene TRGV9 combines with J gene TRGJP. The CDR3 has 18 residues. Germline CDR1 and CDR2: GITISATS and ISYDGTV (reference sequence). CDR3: CALWEVRSQELGKKIKVF. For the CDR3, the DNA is TGTGCCTTGTGGGAGGTCCGCTCGCAAGAGCTGGGCAAAAAAATCAAGGTATTT.

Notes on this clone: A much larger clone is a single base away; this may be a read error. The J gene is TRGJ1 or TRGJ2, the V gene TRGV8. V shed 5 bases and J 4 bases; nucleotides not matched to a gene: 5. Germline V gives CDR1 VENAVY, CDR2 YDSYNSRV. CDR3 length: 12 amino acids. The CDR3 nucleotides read TGTGCCACCTGGGGGCCGTATTATAAGAAACTCTTT. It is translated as CATWGPYYKKLF.

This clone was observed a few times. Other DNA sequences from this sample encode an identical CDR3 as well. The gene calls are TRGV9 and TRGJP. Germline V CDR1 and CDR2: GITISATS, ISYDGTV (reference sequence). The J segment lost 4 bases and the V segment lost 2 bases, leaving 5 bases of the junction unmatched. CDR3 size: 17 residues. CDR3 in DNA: TGTGCCTTGTGGGAGGCCTTACAAGAGTTGGGCAAAAAAATCAAGGTATTT. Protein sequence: CALWEALQELGKKIKVF.

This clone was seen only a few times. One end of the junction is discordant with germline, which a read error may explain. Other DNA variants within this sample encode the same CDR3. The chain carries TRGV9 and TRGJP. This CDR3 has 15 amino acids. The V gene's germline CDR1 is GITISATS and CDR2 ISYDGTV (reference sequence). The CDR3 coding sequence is TGTGCCTTGTGGGACCCTGAGTTGGGCAAAAAAATAAAGGTATTT. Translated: CALWDPELGKKIKVF.

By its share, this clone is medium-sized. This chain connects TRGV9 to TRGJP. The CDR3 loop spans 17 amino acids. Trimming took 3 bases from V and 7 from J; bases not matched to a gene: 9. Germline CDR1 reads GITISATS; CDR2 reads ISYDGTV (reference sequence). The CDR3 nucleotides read TGTGCCTTGTGGGAGCGCCCCCCGGAGTTGGGCAAAAAAATCAAGGTATTT. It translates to CALWERPPELGKKIKVF.

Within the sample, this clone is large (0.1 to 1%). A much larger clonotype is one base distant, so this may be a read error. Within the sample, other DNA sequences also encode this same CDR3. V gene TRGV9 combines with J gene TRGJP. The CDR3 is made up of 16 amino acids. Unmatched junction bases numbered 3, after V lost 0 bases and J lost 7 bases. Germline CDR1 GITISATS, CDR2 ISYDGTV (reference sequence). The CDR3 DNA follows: TGTGCCTTGTGGGAGGTGCGTGAGTTGGGCAAAAAAATCAAGGTATTT. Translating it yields CALWEVRELGKKIKVF.

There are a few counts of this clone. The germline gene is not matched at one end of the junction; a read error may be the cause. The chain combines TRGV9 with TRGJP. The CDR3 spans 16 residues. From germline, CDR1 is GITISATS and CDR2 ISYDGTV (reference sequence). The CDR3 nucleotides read TGTGCCTTGTGGGAGGCAGGAGAGTTGGGCAAAGAAATCAAGGTATTT. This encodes CALWEAGELGKEIKVF.

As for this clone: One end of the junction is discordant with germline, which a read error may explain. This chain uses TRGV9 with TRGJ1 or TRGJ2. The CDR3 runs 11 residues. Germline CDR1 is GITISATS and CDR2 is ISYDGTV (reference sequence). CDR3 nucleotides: TGCGCCTTGTGGGAGTTTTCAAAGAAACTCTTT. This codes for CALWEFSKKLF.

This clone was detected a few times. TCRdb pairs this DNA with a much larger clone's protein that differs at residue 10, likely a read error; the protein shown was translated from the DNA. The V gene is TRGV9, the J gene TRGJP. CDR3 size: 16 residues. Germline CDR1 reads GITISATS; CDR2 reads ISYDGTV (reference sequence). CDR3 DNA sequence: TGTGCCTTGTGGGAACGGCAAGAGTTGGACAAAAAAATCAAGGTATTT. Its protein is CALWERQELDKKIKVF.

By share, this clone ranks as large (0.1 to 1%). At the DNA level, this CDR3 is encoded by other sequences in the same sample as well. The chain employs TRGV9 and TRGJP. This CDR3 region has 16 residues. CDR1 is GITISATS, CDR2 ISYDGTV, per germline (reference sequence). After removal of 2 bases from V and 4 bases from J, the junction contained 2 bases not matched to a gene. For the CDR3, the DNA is TGTGCCTTGTGGGAGGCTCAAGAGTTGGGCAAAAAAATCAAGGTATTT. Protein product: CALWEAQELGKKIKVF.

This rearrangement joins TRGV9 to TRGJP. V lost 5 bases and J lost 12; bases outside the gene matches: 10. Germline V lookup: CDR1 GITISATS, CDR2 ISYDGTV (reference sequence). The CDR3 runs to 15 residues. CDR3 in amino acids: CALWGVGPGKKIKVF. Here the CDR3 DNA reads TGTGCCTTGTGGGGGGTCGGGCCGGGCAAAAAAATCAAGGTATTT.